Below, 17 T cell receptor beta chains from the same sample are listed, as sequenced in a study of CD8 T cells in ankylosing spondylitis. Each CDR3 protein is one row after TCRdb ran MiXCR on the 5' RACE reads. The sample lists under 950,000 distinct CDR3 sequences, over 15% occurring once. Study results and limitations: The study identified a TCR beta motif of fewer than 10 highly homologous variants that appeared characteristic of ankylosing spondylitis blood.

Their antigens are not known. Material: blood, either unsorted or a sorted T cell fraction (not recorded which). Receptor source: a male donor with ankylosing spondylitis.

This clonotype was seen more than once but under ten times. CDR3 sequence: CSAVDGGTDTQYF. CDR3 in DNA: TGCAGTGCCGTTGACGGGGGCACAGATACGCAGTATTTT. The chain employs TRBV20-1 and TRBJ2-3, with D perhaps TRBD2 (5 bases). Germline assignment: CDR1 DFQATT and CDR2 SNEGSKA (reference sequence). The CDR3 runs to 13 residues. V dropped 6 bases and J dropped 1 base, with 11 bases sitting between them.

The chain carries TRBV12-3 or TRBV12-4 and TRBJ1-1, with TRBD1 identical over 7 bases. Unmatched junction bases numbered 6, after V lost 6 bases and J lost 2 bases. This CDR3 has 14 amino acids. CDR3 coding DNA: TGTGCCAGCAGGTTCGGGACAGTAAACACTGAAGCTTTCTTT. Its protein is CASRFGTVNTEAFF.

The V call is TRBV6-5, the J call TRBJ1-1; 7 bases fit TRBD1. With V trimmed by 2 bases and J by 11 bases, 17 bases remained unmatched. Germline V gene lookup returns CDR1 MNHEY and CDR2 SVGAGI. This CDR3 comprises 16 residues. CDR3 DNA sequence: TGTGCCAGCAGTTACAAGGAGTGGGGCACAGGGGCCGAGGCTTTCTTT. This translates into CASSYKEWGTGAEAFF.

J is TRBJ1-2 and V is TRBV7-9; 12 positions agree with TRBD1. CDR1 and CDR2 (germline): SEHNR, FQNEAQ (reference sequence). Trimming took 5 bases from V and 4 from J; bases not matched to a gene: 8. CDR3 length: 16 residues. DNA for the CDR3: TGTGCCAGCAGCCCCACGGGGACAGGGGGCCCCTATGGCTACACCTTC. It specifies CASSPTGTGGPYGYTF.

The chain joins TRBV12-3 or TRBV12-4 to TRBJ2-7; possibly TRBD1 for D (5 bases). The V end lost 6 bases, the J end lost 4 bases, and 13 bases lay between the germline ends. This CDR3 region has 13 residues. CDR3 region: CASSSTRQYEQYF. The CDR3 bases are TGTGCCAGCAGCTCAACCAGACAGTACGAGCAGTACTTC.

The CDR3 DNA is TGTGCCAGCAGCCAGAGGACAGGTTTTAATGAAAAACTGTTTTTT. This gives the protein CASSQRTGFNEKLFF. The rearrangement links TRBV6-2 or TRBV6-3 to TRBJ1-4, with TRBD1 matching 7 bases. Germline V gene sequence: CDR1 MNHEY, CDR2 SVGEGT. The trim removed 6 bases at V and 4 bases at J, leaving 8 bases unmatched. The CDR3 has 15 amino acids.

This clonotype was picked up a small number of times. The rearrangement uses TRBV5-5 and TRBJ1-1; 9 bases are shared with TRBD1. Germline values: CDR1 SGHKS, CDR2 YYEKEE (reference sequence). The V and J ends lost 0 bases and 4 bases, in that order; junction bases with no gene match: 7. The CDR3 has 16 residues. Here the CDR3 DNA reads TGTGCCAGCAGCTTGGTGACAGGGGGGTCAGGCACTGAAGCTTTCTTT. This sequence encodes CASSLVTGGSGTEAFF.

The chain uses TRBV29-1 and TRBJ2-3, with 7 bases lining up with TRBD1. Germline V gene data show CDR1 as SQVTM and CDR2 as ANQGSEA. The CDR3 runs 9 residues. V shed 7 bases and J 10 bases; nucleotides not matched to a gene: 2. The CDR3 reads CSAGTAQYF. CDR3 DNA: TGCAGCGCCGGGACAGCGCAGTATTTT.

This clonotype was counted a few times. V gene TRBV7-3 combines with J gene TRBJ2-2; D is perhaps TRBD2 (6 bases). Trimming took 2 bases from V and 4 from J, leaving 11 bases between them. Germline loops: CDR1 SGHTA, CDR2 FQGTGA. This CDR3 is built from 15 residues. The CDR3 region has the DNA TGTGCCAGCAGCTTACGACTAGTGGGCACCGGGGAGCTGTTTTTT. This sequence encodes CASSLRLVGTGELFF.

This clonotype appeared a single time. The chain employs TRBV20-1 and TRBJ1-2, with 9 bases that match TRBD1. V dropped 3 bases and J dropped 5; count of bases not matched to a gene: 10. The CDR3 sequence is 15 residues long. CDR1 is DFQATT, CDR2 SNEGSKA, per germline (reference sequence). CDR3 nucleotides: TGCAGTGCTAGGGGTACAGGGGGCGTACAATATGGCTACACCTTC. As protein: CSARGTGGVQYGYTF.

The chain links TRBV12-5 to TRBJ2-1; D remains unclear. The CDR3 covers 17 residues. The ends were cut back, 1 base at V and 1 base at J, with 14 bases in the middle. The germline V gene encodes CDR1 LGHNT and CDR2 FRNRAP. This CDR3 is CASGLEPDWGSYNEQFF. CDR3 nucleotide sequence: TGTGCTAGTGGTTTGGAACCAGACTGGGGATCCTACAATGAGCAGTTCTTC.

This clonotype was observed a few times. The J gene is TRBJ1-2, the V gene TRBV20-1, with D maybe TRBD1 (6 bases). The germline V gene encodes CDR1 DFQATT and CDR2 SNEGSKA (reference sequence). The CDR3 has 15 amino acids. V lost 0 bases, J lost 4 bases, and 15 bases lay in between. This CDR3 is CSAREPLGTSYGYTF. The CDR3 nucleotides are TGCAGTGCTAGAGAACCACTCGGGACAAGCTATGGCTACACCTTC.

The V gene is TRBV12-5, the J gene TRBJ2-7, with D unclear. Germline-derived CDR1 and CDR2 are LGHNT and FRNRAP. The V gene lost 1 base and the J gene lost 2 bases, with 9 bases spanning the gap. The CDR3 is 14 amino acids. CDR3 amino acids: CASGLAVGTYEQYF. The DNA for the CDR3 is TGTGCTAGTGGTTTGGCGGTAGGGACCTACGAGCAGTACTTC.

In nucleotides, the CDR3 is TGTGCCAGCAGAGATCAGGGGATAGCGAACACTGAAGCTTTCTTT. Protein sequence: CASRDQGIANTEAFF. The chain uses TRBV2 and TRBJ1-1, with TRBD1 as a possible D gene (6 bases). There are 15 residues in the CDR3. The germline V gene encodes CDR1 SNHLY and CDR2 FYNNEI. Trimming removed 6 bases at V and 1 base at J, with 15 bases between.

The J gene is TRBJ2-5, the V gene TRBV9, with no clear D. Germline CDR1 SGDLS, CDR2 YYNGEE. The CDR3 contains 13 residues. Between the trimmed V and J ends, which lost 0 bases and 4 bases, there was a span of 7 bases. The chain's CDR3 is CASSVVPGETQYF. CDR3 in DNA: TGTGCCAGCAGCGTAGTTCCGGGAGAGACCCAGTACTTC.

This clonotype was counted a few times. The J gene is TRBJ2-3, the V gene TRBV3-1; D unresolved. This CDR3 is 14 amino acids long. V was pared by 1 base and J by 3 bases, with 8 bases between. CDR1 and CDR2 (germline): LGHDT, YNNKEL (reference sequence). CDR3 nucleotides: TGTGCCAGCAGCCAAGGGTTCGGGACAGATACGCAGTATTTT. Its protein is CASSQGFGTDTQYF.

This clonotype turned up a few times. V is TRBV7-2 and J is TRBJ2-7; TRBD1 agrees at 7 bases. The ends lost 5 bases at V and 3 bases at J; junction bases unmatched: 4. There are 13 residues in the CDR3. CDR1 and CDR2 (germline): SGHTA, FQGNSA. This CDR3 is CASSTGQNYEQYF. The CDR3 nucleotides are TGTGCCAGCAGCACGGGACAGAACTACGAGCAGTACTTC.